What follows describes a single T cell receptor beta chain. Its specificity is not known. The same CDR3 arises from other DNA sequences in this sample as well. This CDR3 region has 14 residues. Germline values: CDR1 MNHEY, CDR2 SVGAGI. Trimming left V 2 bases short and J 1 base short, with 8 bases between. These data are taken from a study of cytomegalovirus exposure and HLA in healthy donors. Study results and caveats: Overall, roughly 170 TCR beta chains were annotated as cytomegalovirus-associated.

Assay: immunoSEQ multiplex PCR; the TCRdb copy retains only in-frame clones and omits some. Among fewer than 150,000 clones listed, more than 75% were seen once. The chain couples TRBV6-5 to TRBJ1-1; TRBD1 might be the D (5 bases). What was sequenced was PBMCs. This TCR was recovered from a young man in good health and CMV-seropositive. The CDR3 protein is CASSYRGGNTEAFF. The CDR3 DNA sequence: TGTGCCAGCAGTTACAGGGGCGGGAACACTGAAGCTTTCTTT.